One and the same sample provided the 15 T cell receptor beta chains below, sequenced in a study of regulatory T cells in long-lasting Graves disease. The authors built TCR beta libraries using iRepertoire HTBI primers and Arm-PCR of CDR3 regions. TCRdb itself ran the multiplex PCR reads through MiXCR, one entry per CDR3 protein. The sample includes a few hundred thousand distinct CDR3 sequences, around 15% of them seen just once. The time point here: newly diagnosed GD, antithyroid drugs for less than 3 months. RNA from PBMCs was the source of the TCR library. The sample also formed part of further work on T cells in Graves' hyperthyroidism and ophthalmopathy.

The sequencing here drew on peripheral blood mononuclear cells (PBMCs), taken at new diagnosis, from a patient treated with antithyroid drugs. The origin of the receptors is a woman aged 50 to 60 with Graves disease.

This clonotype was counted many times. The DNA of the CDR3 is TGTGCCAGCAGCCAGATGCCGAGGACAGGGGACACTGAAGCTTTCTTT. Its translation is CASSQMPRTGDTEAFF. The chain employs TRBV3-1 and TRBJ1-1; 9 bases line up with TRBD1. There are 16 residues in the CDR3. V dropped 3 bases and J dropped 3; count of bases not matched to a gene: 8. Germline V gene data show CDR1 as LGHDT and CDR2 as YNNKEL (reference sequence).

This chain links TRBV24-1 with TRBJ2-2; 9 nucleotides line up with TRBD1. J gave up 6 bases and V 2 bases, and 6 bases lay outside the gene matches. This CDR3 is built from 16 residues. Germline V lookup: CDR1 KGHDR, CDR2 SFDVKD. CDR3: CATSDSGTGFAGELFF. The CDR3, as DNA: TGTGCCACCAGTGATTCCGGGACAGGGTTCGCCGGGGAGCTGTTTTTT.

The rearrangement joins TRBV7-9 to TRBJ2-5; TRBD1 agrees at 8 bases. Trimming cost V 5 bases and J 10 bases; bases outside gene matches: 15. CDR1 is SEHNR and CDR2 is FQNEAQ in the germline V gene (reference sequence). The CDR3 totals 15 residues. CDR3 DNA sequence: TGTGCCAGCAGCCACTCACAGGGGGTTCTCCGGGACCAGTACTTC. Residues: CASSHSQGVLRDQYF.

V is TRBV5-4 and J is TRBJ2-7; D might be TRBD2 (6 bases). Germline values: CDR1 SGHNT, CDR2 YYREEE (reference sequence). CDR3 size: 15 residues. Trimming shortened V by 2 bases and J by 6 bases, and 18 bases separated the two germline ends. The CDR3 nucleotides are TGTGCCAGCAGCTTAGGCGGGAACGGGCTCGGCGAGCAGTACTTC. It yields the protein CASSLGGNGLGEQYF.

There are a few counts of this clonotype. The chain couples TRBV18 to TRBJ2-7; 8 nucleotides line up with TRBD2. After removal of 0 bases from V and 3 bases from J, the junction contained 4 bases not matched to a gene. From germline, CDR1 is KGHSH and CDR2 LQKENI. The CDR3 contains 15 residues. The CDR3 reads CASSPPSGRNYEQYF. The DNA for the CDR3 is TGTGCCAGCTCACCACCGAGCGGGAGAAACTACGAGCAGTACTTC.

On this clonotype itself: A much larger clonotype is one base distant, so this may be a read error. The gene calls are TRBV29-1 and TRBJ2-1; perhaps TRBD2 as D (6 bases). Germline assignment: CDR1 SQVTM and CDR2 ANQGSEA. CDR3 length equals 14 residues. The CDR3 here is CSVWTGSLGDERFF. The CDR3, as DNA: TGCAGCGTGTGGACCGGGAGCCTCGGGGATGAGCGGTTCTTC.

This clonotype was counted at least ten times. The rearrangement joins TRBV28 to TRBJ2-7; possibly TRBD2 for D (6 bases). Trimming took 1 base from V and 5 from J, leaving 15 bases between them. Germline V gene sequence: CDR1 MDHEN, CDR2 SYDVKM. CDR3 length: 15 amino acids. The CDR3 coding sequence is TGTGCCAGCAGTTTATTCACGCGGGATGGGGACGAGCAGTACTTC. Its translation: CASSLFTRDGDEQYF.

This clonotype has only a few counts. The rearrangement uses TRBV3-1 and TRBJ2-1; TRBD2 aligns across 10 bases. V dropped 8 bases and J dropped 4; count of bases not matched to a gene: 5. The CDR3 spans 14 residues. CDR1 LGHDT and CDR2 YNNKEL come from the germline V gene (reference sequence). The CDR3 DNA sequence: TGTGCCAGCTCCGGGACTAGCGTATACAATGAGCAGTTCTTC. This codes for CASSGTSVYNEQFF.

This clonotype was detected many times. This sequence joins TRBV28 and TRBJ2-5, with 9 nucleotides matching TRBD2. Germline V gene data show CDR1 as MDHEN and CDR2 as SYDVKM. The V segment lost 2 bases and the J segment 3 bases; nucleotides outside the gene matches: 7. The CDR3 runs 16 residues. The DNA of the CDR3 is TGTGCCAGCAGTTTAAGCTCCGCGGGAGGGAAAGAGACCCAGTACTTC. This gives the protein CASSLSSAGGKETQYF.

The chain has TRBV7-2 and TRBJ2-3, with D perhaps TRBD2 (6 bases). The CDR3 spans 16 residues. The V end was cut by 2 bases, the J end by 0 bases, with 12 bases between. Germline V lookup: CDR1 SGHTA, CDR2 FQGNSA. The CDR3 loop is CASSLRGGTSTDTQYF. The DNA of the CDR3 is TGTGCCAGCAGCTTAAGGGGCGGGACTAGCACAGATACGCAGTATTTT.

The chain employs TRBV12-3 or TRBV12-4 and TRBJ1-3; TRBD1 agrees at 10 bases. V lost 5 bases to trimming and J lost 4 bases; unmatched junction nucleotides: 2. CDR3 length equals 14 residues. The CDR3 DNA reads TGTGCCAGCAGTGGACAGGGGGAGGGAAACACCATATATTTT. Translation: CASSGQGEGNTIYF.

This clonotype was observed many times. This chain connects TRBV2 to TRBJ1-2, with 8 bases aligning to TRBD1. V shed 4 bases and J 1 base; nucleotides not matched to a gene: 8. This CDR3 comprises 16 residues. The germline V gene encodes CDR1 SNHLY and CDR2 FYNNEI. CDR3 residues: CASSGAGTGVNYGYTF. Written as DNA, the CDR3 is TGTGCCAGCAGTGGGGCCGGGACAGGAGTTAACTATGGCTACACCTTC.

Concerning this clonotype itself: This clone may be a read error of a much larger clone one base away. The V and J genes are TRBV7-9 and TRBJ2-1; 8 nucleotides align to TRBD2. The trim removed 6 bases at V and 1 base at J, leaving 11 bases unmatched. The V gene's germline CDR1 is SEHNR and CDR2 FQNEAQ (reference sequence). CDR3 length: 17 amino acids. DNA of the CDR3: TGTGCCAGCAGTTTATTGGTAGCGGGAACGTCCTACAATGAGCAGTTCTTC. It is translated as CASSLLVAGTSYNEQFF.

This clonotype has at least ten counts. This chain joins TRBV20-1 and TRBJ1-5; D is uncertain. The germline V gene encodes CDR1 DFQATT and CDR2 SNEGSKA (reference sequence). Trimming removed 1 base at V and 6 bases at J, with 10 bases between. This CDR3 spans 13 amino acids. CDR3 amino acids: CSARGSQAQPQHF. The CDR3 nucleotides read TGCAGTGCTAGAGGGAGTCAGGCTCAGCCCCAGCATTTT.

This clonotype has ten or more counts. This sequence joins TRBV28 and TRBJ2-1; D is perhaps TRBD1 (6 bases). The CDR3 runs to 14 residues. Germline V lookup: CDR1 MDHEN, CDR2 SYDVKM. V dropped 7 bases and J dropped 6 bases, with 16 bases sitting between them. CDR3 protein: CASKQQGAPNEQFF. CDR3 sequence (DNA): TGTGCCAGCAAACAACAGGGAGCCCCCAATGAGCAGTTCTTC.